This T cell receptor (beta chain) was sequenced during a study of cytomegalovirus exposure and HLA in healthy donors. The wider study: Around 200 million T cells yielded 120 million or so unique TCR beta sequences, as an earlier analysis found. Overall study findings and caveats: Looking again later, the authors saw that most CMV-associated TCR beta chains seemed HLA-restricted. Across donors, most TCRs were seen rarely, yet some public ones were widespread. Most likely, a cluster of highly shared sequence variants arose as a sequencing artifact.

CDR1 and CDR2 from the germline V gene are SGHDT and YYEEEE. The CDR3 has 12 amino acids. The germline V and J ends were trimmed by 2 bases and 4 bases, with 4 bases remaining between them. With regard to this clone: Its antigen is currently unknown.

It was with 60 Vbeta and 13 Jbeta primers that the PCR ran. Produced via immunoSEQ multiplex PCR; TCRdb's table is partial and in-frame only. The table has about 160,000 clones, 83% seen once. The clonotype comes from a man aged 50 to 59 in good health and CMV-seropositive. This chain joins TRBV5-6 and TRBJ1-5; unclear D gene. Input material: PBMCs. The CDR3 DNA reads TGTGCCAGCAGCTTCTTTAATCAGCCCCAGCATTTT. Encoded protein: CASSFFNQPQHF.